The entry below describes one TCR beta chain. CDR3 length: 16 residues. The V gene's germline CDR1 is LGHNA and CDR2 YNFKEQ. The data are from a study of CXCR3-negative and CXCR3-positive naive CD8 T cells. Study-level background: Each library held about 1.5 +/- 0.3 million TRB reads, roughly 150 million in total.

Through 5' RACE with UMI labels, the TRB cDNA libraries were prepared. TCRdb reanalyzed the 5' RACE reads, giving one entry per CDR3 protein sequence and no DNA. The listing contains more than 20,000 distinct CDR3 sequences. This chain links TRBV4-2 with TRBJ1-2; the TRBD1 assignment by TCRdb is unverifiable without DNA. The receptor was derived from a human donor in good health. Some clones in this sample may be carry-over from other donors' samples. The sequencing sample was made of naive CXCR3- CD8+ T cells from blood. The subset was: CD45RO-CCR7+CD27+CD95- naive CD8+ T cells lacking CXCR3 (TNR3-). CDR3 protein: CASSQERGGGTNGYTF.